This T cell receptor (beta chain) was profiled in a study of cytomegalovirus exposure and HLA in healthy donors. Among the donors, all were healthy bone marrow donors. CDR1 and CDR2 (germline): MDHEN, SYDVKM. Trimming took 2 bases from V and 7 from J, leaving 11 bases between them. The CDR3 has 13 residues. Researchers ran the PCR with 60 Vbeta and 13 Jbeta primers. Profiled with immunoSEQ multiplex PCR; TCRdb holds only in-frame clones, not every one. Among 250,000 to 350,000 clones, roughly 88% were seen once, and the ten largest hold 3.5% to 4.5%. Source material: PBMCs. The clonotype originates from a man aged 35-49 years in good health and CMV-seropositive. The genes are TRBV28 and TRBJ1-2; TRBD1 might be the D (6 bases). For the CDR3, the DNA is TGTGCCAGCAGTTTACGGGGGGGCGGTGGCTACACCTTC. Translation gives CASSLRGGGGYTF.